This T cell receptor (beta chain) was recorded in a study of blood T cell repertoires in COVID-19. Overall study context: The United States, Italy and Spain were the sources of the acute and convalescent COVID-19 samples. T cells, B-cell-depleted T cells, or PBMCs supplied cDNA or gDNA.

Authors' analysis steps: Amplified reference gene primers provided the basis for estimating nucleated cell counts. The assay was immunoSEQ multiplex PCR, and TCRdb's table has in-frame clones only and misses some. V and J calls and clone size come straight from that table; D and trimming were deduced from the DNA. The sample contains under 200,000 clones, 86% of which appear only once. The V gene lost 3 bases and the J gene lost 4 bases, with 8 bases spanning the gap. This CDR3 contains 13 residues. The germline gives CDR1 SGDLS, CDR2 YYNGEE. This clone was observed a few times. The chain employs TRBV9 and TRBJ2-1, with unresolved D. Sequenced input: peripheral blood. The sequence was collected from a man aged 50-60 years with active or convalescent COVID-19. The CDR3 DNA reads as TGTGCCAGCAGCGCCTCGGAGTACAATGAGCAGTTCTTC. Translated: CASSASEYNEQFF.